At least ten counts were recorded for the clone carrying this T cell receptor beta chain. This specimen comes from a study of T cells in Graves' hyperthyroidism and ophthalmopathy. Used for diagnoses were clinical symptoms, serum thyroxine and TRAb, thyroid ultrasound and orbital computed tomography. The investigators amplified TCR beta CDR3 regions from RNA transcripts. In the first-round RT-PCR of the TCR CDR3, the HTBI primer set was used. MiXCR was run by TCRdb on the multiplex PCR reads, yielding one entry per CDR3 protein. This table holds more than 550,000 distinct CDR3 sequences, roughly 17% found once. The sequence was collected from a man aged 45-60 years with Graves' hyperthyroidism. The sample taken for sequencing was blood.

DNA of the CDR3: TGTGCCATCAGTGAAGTTAGGGGGCAGTTGTATTCACCCCTCCACTTT. This sequence encodes CAISEVRGQLYSPLHF. The V and J genes are TRBV10-3 and TRBJ1-6, with 7 bases lining up with TRBD1. CDR3 size: 16 residues. The germline gives CDR1 ENHRY, CDR2 SYGVKD. V lost 3 bases, J lost 8 bases, and 10 bases stayed unmatched.